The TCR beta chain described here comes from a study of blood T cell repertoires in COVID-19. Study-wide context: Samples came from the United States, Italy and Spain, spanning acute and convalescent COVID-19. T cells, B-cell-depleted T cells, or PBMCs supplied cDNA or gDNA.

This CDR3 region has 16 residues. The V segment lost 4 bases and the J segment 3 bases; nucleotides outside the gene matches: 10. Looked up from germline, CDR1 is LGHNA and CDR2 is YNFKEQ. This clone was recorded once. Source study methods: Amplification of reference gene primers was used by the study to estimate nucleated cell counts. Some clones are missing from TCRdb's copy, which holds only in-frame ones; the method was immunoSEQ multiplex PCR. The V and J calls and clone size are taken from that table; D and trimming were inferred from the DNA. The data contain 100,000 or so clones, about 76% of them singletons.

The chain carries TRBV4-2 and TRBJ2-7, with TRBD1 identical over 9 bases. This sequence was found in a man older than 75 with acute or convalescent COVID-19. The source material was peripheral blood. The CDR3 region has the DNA TGTGCCAGCAGCCGAAATCAAGGGACAGGGATCTACGAGCAGTACTTC. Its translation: CASSRNQGTGIYEQYF.